A selection of T cell receptor beta chains follows, all from one sample in a study of blood T cell repertoires in COVID-19. Using immunoSEQ multiplex PCR, the repertoire was profiled, and TCRdb retains in-frame clones only, with some absent. Of about 130,000 clones in the sample, approximately 86% were seen once. Sequences were obtained from peripheral blood. The receptors come from a woman in her forties or fifties who had recovered from COVID-19. CDR3s include the opening cysteine and the closing phenylalanine or tryptophan. D genes are given only for firm matches. Rows may omit the clone size; those that give it use once, few, many or a size class.

cdr3_nt: TGTGCCAGCAGTGTCACCCGCGACAGACCCAATCAGCCCCAGCATTTT
cdr3_aa: CASSVTRDRPNQPQHF
d_call: -
j_call: TRBJ1-5
v_call: TRBV6-1
clone_size: -

cdr3_nt: TGTGCCAGCAGCGTAGGTCCGGGGGGCGAGGGTGAAAAACTGTTTTTT
cdr3_aa: CASSVGPGGEGEKLFF
d_call: -
j_call: TRBJ1-4
v_call: TRBV9
clone_size: once

cdr3_nt: TGTGCCAGCATACTGAGATCTGGGGCCAACGTCCTGACTTTC
cdr3_aa: CASILRSGANVLTF
d_call: -
j_call: TRBJ2-6
v_call: TRBV7-9
clone_size: -

cdr3_nt: TGTGCCAGCAGCCAGACAGGGGTGGGTGGCTATGGCTACACCTTC
cdr3_aa: CASSQTGVGGYGYTF
d_call: TRBD1
j_call: TRBJ1-2
v_call: TRBV4-2
clone_size: -

cdr3_nt: TGTGCCAGCAGCCGTTATGTTCGAGGTTACCGGGACACCATATATTTT
cdr3_aa: CASSRYVRGYRDTIYF
d_call: -
j_call: TRBJ1-3
v_call: TRBV6-6
clone_size: -

cdr3_nt: TGTGCCAGCACGGACTGGACAGATACGCAGTATTTT
cdr3_aa: CASTDWTDTQYF
d_call: -
j_call: TRBJ2-3
v_call: TRBV2
clone_size: -

cdr3_nt: TGTGCCAGCATTGGAGACACAGATACGCAGTATTTT
cdr3_aa: CASIGDTDTQYF
d_call: -
j_call: TRBJ2-3
v_call: TRBV27
clone_size: -

cdr3_nt: TGTGCCAGCAGTTTCCAATCCGGGACAGGGAACGGCTACGAGCAGTACTTC
cdr3_aa: CASSFQSGTGNGYEQYF
d_call: TRBD1
j_call: TRBJ2-7
v_call: TRBV6-2/TRBV6-3
clone_size: -

cdr3_nt: TGTGCCAGCAGCTTAGCATCAGGGAATACCGGGGAGCTGTTTTTT
cdr3_aa: CASSLASGNTGELFF
d_call: -
j_call: TRBJ2-2
v_call: TRBV7-9
clone_size: once

cdr3_nt: TGTGCCAGCAGCCTGACAGGGGCGGCCACTGAAGCTTTCTTT
cdr3_aa: CASSLTGAATEAFF
d_call: TRBD1
j_call: TRBJ1-1
v_call: TRBV2
clone_size: -